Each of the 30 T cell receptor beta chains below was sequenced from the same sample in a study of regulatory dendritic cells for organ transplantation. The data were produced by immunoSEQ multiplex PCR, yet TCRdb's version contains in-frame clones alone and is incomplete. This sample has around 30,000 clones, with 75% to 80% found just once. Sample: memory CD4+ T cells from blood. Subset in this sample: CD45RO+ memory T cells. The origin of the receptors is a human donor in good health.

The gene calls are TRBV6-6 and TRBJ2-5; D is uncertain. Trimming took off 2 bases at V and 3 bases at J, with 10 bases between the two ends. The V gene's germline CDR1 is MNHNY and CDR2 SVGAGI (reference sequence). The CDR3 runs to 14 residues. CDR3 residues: CASSYTRLEETQYF. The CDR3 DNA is TGTGCCAGCAGTTACACGCGACTCGAAGAGACCCAGTACTTC.

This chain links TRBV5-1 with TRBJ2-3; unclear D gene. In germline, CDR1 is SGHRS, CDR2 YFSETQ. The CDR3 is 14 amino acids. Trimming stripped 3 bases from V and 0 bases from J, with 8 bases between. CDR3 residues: CASSWGDSTDTQYF. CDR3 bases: TGCGCCAGCAGCTGGGGTGACAGCACAGATACGCAGTATTTT.

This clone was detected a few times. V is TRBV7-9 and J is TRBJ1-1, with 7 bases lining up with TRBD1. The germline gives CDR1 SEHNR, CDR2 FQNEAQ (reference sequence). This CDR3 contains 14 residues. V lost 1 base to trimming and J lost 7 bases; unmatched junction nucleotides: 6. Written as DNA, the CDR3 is TGTGCCAGCAGCTTAGACGTTTCAGGGGGTGAAGCTTTCTTT. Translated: CASSLDVSGGEAFF.

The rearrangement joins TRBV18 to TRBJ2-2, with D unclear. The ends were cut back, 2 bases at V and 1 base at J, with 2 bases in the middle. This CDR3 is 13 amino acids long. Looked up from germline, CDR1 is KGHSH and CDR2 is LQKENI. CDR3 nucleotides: TGTGCCAGCTCACCATTGAACACCGGGGAGCTGTTTTTT. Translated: CASSPLNTGELFF.

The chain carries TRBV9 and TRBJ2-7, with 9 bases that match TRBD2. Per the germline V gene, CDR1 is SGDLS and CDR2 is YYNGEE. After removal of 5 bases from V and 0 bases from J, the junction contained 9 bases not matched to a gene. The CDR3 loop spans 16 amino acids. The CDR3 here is CASSPGTSLDSYEQYF. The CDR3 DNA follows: TGTGCCAGCAGTCCCGGGACTAGCCTCGACTCCTACGAGCAGTACTTC.

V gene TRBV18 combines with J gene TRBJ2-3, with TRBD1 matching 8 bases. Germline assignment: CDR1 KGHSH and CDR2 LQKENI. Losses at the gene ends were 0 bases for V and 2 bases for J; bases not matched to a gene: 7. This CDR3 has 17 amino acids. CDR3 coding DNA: TGTGCCAGCTCACCACCACAGGGGGGAGGTCCCACAGATACGCAGTATTTT. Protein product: CASSPPQGGGPTDTQYF.

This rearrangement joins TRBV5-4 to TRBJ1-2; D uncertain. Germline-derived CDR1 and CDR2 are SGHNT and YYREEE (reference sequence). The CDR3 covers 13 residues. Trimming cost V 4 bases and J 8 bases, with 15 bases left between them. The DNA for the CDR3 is TGTGCCAGCAGCCACAGAGCGGGAGAGGGCTACACCTTC. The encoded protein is CASSHRAGEGYTF.

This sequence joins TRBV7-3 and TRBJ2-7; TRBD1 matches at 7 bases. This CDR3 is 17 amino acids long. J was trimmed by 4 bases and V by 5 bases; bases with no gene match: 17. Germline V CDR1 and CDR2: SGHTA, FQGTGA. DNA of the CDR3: TGTGCCAGCAGCCCCGCCCTGGGTTTCACAGGGGAGTACGAGCAGTACTTC. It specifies CASSPALGFTGEYEQYF.

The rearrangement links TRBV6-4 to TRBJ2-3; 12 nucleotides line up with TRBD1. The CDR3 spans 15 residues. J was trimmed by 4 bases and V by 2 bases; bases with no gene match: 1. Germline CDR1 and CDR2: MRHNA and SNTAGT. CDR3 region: CASSDGTGGPDTQYF. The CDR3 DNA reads TGTGCCAGCAGTGACGGGACAGGGGGCCCAGATACGCAGTATTTT.

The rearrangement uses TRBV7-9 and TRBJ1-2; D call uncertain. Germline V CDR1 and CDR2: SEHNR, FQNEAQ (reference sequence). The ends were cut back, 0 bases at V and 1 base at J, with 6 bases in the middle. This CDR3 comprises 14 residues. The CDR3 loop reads CASSLAHLNYGYTF. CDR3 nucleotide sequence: TGTGCCAGCAGCTTAGCTCACCTTAACTATGGCTACACCTTC. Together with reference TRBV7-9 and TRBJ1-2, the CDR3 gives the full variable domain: DTGVSQNPRHKITKRGQNVTFRCDPISEHNRLYWYRQTLGQGPEFLTYFQNEAQLEKSRLLSDRFSAERPKGSFSTLEIQRTEQGDSAMYLCASSLAHLNYGYTFGSGTRLTVV.

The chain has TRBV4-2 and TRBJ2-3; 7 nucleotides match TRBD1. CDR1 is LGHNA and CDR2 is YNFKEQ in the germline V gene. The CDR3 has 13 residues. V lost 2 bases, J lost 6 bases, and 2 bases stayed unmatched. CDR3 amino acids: CASSQTQGDTQYF. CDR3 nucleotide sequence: TGTGCCAGCAGCCAAACACAGGGGGATACGCAGTATTTT.

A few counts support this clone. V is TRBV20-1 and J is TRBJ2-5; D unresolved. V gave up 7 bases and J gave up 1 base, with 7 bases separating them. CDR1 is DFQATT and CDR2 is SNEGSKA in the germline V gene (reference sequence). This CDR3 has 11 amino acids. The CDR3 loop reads CSGQVQETQYF. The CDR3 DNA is TGCAGTGGGCAGGTCCAAGAGACCCAGTACTTC.

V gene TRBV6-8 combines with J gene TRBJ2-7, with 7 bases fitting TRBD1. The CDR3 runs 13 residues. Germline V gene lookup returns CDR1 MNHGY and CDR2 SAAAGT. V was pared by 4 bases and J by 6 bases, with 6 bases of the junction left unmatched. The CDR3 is CASSFQGTAEQYF. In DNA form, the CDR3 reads TGTGCCAGCAGTTTTCAAGGGACAGCCGAGCAGTACTTC.

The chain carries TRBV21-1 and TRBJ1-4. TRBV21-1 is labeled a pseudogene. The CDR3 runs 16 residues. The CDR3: CASSPEVDATNEKLFF. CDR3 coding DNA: TGTGCCAGCAGCCCCGAGGTGGACGCAACTAATGAAAAACTGTTTTTT.

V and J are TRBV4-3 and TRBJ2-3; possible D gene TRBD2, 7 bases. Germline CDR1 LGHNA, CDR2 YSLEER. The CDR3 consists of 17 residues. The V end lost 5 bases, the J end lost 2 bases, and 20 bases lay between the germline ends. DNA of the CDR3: TGCGCCAGCAGCTTGCGACCGGGGAGGGGGAACACAGATACGCAGTATTTT. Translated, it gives CASSLRPGRGNTDTQYF.

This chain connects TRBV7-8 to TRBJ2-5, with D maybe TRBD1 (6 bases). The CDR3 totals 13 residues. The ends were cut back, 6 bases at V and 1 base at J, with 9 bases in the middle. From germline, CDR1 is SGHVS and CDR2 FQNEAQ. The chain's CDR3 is CASSGQIQETQYF. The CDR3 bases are TGTGCCAGCAGTGGACAGATCCAAGAGACCCAGTACTTC.

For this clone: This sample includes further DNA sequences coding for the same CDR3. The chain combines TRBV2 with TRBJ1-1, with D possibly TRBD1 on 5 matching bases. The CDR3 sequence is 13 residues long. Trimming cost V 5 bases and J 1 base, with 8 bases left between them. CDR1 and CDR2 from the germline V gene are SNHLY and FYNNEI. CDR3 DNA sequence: TGTGCCAGCAGTCAAGGGGAGAACACTGAAGCTTTCTTT. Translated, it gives CASSQGENTEAFF.

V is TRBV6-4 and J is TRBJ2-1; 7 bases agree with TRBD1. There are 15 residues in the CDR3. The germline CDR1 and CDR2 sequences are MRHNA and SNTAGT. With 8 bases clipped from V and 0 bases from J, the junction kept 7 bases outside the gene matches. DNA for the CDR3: TGTGCCAGCGCAGAGGGGGCTAGCTCCTACAATGAGCAGTTCTTC. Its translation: CASAEGASSYNEQFF.

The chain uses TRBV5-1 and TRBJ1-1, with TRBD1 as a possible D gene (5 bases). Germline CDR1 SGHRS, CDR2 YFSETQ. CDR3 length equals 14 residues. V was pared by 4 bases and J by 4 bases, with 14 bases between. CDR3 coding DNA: TGCGCCAGCAGCCTACAGGACTACGGCACTGAAGCTTTCTTT. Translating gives CASSLQDYGTEAFF.

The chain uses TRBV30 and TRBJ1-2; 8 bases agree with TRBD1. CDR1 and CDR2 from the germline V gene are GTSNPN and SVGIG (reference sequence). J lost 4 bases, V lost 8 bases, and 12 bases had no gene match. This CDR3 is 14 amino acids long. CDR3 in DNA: TGTGCCGGGACCCGGACAGGGCGGGCCTATGGCTACACCTTC. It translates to CAGTRTGRAYGYTF.

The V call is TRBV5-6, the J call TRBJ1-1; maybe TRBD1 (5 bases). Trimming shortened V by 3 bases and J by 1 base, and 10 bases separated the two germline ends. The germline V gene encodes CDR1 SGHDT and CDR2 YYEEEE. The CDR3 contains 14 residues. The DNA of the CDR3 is TGTGCCAGCAGCTCGGGACGGGGGAACACTGAAGCTTTCTTT. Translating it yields CASSSGRGNTEAFF.

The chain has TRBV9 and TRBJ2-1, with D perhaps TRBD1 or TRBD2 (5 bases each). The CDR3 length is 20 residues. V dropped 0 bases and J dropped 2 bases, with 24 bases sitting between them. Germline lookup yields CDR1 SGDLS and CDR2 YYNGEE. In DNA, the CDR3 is TGTGCCAGCAGCGTAGCTCTAGGGGTGGGGGTTGGTAGGGCCTACAATGAGCAGTTCTTC. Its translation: CASSVALGVGVGRAYNEQFF.

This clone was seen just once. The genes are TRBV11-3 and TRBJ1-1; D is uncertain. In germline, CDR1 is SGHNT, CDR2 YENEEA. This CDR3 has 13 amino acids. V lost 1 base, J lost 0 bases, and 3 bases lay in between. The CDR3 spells CASSLGLNTEAFF. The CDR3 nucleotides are TGTGCCAGCAGCTTAGGACTGAACACTGAAGCTTTCTTT.

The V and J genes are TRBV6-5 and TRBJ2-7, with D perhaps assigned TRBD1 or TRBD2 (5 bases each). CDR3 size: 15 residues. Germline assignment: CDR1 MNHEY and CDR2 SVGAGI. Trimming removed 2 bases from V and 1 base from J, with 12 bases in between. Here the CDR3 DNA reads TGTGCCAGCAGTTACGGGGGTCTCGGGTCCTACGAGCAGTACTTC. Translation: CASSYGGLGSYEQYF.

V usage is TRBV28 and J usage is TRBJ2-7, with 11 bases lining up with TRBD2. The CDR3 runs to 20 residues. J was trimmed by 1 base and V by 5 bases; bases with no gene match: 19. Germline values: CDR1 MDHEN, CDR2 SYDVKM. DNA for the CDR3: TGTGCCAGCAGTCCGACAACCTTGATGGTAGCGGGAGGGGGATCCTACGAGCAGTACTTC. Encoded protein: CASSPTTLMVAGGGSYEQYF.

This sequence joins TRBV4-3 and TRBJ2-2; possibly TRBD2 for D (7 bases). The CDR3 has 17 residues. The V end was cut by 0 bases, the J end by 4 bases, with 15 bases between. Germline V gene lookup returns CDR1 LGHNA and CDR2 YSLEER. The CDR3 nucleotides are TGCGCCAGCAGCCAAGACCGGGGGGCGAGACCCACCGGGGAGCTGTTTTTT. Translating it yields CASSQDRGARPTGELFF.

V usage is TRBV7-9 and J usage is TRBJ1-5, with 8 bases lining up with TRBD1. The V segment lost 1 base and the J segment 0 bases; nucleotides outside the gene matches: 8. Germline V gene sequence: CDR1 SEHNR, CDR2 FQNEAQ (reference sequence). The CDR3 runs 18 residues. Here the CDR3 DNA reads TGTGCCAGCAGCTTAGATCCCTCCAGGGGGCTTAGCAATCAGCCCCAGCATTTT. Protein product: CASSLDPSRGLSNQPQHF.

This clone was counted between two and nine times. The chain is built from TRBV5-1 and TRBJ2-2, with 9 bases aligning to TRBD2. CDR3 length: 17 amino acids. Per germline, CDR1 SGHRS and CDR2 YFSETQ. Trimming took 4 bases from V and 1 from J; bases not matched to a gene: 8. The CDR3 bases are TGCGCCAGCAGCCGGGCGTCGACTAGCGGGAACACCGGGGAGCTGTTTTTT. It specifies CASSRASTSGNTGELFF.

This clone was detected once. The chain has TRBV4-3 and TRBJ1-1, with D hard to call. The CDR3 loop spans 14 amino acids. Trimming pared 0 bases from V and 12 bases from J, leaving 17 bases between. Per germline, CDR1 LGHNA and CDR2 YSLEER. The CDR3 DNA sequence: TGCGCCAGCAGCCAAGATTTTAGGGCCTCCAGGACTTTCTTT. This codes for CASSQDFRASRTFF.

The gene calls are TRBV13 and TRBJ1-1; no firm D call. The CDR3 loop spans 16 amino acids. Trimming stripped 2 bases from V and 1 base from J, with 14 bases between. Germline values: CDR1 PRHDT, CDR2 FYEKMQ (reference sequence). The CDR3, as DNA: TGTGCCAGCAGCTTAAACTTCGGTGAAGGGAACACTGAAGCTTTCTTT. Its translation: CASSLNFGEGNTEAFF.